The clone carrying this TCR beta chain was recorded many times. Its antigen is undetermined. Trimming removed 1 base from V and 7 bases from J; junction bases left unmatched: 4. Germline V gene data show CDR1 as LGHNA and CDR2 as YNFKEQ. The CDR3 sequence is 15 residues long. TCRdb recomputed calls from the RT-PCR reads with MiXCR, one row per CDR3 protein. This table holds 650,000 or so distinct CDR3 sequences, 14% found once. The data stem from a study of response to subunit inactivated influenza vaccine. The study, taken as a whole, reports: After each seasonal influenza vaccination, few new T cells are recruited, the authors suggested.

The specimen was PBMCs from blood, collected less than 15 days before vaccination. This receptor was identified in a man aged 45-65 years who received an inactivated influenza vaccine. The chain combines TRBV4-2 with TRBJ2-2, with 9 bases aligning to TRBD1. CDR3 nucleotide sequence: TGTGCCAGCAGCCAAGGGGGACAGGGAGGCGGGGAGCTGTTTTTT. Translation gives CASSQGGQGGGELFF.